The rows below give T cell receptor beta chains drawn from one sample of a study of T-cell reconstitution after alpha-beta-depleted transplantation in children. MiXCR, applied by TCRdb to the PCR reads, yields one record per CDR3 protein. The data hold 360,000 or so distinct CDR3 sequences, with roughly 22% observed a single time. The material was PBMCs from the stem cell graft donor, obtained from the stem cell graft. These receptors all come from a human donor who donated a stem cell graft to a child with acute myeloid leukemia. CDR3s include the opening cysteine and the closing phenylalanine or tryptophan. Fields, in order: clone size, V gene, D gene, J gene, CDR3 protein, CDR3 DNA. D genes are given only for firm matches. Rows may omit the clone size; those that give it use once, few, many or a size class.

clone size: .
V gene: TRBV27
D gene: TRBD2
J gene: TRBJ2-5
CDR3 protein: CASSLGTSGRVPYQETQYF
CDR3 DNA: TGTGCCAGCAGTTTGGGAACTAGCGGGAGGGTCCCGTACCAAGAGACCCAGTACTTC

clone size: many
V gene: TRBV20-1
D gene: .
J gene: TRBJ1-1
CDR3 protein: CSARAGGGATEAFF
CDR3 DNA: TGCAGTGCTAGAGCAGGAGGGGGGGCCACTGAAGCTTTCTTT

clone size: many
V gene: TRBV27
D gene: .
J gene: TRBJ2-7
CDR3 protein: CASTQAVYEQYF
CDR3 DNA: TGTGCCAGCACCCAAGCGGTTTACGAGCAGTACTTC

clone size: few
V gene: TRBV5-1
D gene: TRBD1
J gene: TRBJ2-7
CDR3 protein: CASSLMKGQGGEQYF
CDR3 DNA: TGCGCCAGCAGCTTGATGAAGGGACAGGGAGGGGAGCAGTACTTC

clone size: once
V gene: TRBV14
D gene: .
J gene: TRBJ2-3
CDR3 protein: CASSQAFGSPTDTQYF
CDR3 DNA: TGTGCCAGCAGCCAAGCGTTTGGGAGTCCCACAGATACGCAGTATTTT

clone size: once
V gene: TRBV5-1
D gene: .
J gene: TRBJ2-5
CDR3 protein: CASSTDGEFQYF
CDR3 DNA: TGCGCCAGCAGCACGGACGGCGAGTTTCAGTACTTC

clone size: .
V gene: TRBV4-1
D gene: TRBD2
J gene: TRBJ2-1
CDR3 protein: CASSQGLANYNERFF
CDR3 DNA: TGCGCCAGCAGCCAAGGACTAGCGAACTACAATGAGCGGTTCTTC

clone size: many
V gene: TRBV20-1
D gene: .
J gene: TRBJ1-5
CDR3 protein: CSARDRPSANQPQHF
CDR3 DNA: TGCAGTGCTAGAGATCGGCCTTCGGCCAATCAGCCCCAGCATTTT

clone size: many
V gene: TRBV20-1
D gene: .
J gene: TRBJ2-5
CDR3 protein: CSARDVKVRGTQYF
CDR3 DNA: TGCAGTGCTAGGGACGTAAAAGTCAGGGGGACCCAGTACTTC

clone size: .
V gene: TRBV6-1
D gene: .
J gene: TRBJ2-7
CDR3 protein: CASIDRLGEQYF
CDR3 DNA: TGTGCCAGCATTGACCGACTCGGCGAGCAGTACTTC

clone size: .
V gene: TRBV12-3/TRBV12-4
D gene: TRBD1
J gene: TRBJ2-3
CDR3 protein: CASSEYTGTGFMDTQYF
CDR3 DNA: TGTGCCAGCAGTGAATATACCGGGACAGGGTTTATGGATACGCAGTATTTT

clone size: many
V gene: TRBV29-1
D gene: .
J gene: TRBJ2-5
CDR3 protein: CSVRGLQETQYF
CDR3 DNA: TGCAGCGTGCGGGGACTCCAAGAGACCCAGTACTTC

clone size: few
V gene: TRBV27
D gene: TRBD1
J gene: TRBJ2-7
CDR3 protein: CASSLRYRGPSSYEQYF
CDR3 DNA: TGTGCCAGCAGTCTACGATACAGGGGGCCCAGCTCCTACGAGCAGTACTTC

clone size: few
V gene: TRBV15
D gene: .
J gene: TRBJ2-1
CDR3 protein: CATSRDWSKRSRYNEQFF
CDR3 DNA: TGTGCCACCAGCAGAGATTGGTCGAAGAGGAGTCGATACAATGAGCAGTTCTTC

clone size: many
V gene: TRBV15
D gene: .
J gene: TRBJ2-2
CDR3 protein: CATSRGQGVNTGELFF
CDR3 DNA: TGTGCCACCAGCAGAGGCCAAGGCGTGAACACCGGGGAGCTGTTTTTT

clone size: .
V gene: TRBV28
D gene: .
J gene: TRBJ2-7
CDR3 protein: CASSPTTRGRRDEQYF
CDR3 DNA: TGTGCCAGCAGTCCTACCACACGGGGAAGACGGGACGAGCAGTACTTC

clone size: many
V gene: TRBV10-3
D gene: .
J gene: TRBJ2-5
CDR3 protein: CAISESERETQYF
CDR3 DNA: TGTGCCATCAGTGAGTCGGAGCGGGAGACCCAGTACTTC

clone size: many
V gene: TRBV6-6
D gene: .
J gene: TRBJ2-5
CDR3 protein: CASREGHWETQYF
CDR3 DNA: TGTGCCAGCAGGGAGGGACATTGGGAGACCCAGTACTTC

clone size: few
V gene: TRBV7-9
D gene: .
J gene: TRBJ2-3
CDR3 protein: CASSRSPDTQYF
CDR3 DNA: TGTGCCAGCAGCCGATCTCCGGATACGCAGTATTTT

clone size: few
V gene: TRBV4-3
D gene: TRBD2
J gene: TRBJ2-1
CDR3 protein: CASSQSGAGGHNEQFF
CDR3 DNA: TGCGCCAGCAGCCAATCCGGGGCGGGAGGCCACAATGAGCAGTTCTTC

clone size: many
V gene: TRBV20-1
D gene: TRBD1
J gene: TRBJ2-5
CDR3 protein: CSAKDRGLAETQYF
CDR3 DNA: TGCAGTGCAAAGGACAGGGGGCTAGCTGAGACCCAGTACTTC

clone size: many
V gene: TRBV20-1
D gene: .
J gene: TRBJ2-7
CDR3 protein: CSARDRVDYEQYF
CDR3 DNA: TGCAGTGCTAGAGATCGCGTGGACTACGAGCAGTACTTC

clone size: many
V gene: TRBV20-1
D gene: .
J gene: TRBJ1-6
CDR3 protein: CSARGSSYNSPLHF
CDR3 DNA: TGCAGTGCTAGAGGGAGCTCCTATAATTCACCCCTCCACTTT

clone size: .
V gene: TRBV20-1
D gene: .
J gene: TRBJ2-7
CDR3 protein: CSAPSTRGPSYEQYF
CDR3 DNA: TGCAGTGCACCCAGTACCAGGGGACCCTCCTACGAGCAGTACTTC

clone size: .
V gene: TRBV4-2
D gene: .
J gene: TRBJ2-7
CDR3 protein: CASSHRGQPYEQYF
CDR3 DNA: TGTGCCAGCAGCCATAGAGGACAGCCCTACGAGCAGTACTTC

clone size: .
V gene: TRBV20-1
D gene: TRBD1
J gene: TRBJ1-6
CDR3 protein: CSAREMTGMHSPLHF
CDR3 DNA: TGCAGTGCTAGAGAAATGACAGGGATGCATTCACCCCTCCACTTT

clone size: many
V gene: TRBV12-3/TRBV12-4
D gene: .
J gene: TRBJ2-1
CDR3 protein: CASSFPGDLGNEQFF
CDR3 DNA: TGTGCCAGCAGTTTCCCTGGCGATTTGGGAAATGAGCAGTTCTTC

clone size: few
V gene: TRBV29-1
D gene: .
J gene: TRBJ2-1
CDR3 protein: CSVEMWVGGAYNEQFF
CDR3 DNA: TGCAGCGTTGAGATGTGGGTGGGAGGCGCCTACAATGAGCAGTTCTTC

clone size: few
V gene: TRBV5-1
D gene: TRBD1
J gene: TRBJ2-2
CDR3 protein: CASLSHRDSLNTGELFF
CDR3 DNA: TGCGCCAGCTTGTCCCACCGGGACAGCCTCAACACCGGGGAGCTGTTTTTT

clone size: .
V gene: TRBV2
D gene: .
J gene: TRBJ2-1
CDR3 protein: CANNRDLWDEQFF
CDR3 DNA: TGTGCCAACAACAGGGACCTCTGGGATGAGCAGTTCTTC

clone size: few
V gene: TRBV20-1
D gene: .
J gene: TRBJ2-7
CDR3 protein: CSARDGTTSSYEQYF
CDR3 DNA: TGCAGTGCTAGAGATGGGACCACCAGCTCCTACGAGCAGTACTTC

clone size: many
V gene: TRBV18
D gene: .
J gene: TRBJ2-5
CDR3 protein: CASSPQFLPETQYF
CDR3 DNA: TGTGCCAGCTCACCACAATTCCTACCGGAGACCCAGTACTTC

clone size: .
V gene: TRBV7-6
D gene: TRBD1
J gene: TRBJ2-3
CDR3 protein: CASSARQGIIADTQYF
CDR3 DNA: TGTGCCAGCAGCGCCCGACAGGGGATCATCGCAGATACGCAGTATTTT

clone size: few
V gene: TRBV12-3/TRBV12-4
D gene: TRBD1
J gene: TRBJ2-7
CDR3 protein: CASTGQHYEQYF
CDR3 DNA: TGTGCCAGCACGGGACAGCACTACGAGCAGTACTTC

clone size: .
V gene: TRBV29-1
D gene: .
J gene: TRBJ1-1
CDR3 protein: CSVAGEGAFF
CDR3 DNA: TGCAGCGTTGCAGGGGAGGGAGCTTTCTTT

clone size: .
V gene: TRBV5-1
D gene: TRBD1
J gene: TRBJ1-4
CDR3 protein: CASSLYGQGEEKLFF
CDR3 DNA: TGCGCCAGCAGCTTGTACGGACAGGGAGAAGAAAAACTGTTTTTT

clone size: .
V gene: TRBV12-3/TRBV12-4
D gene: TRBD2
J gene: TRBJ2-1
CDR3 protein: CASSLPVGGGSFPALEQFF
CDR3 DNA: TGTGCCAGCAGTTTACCAGTTGGGGGGGGTTCCTTCCCCGCGCTTGAGCAGTTCTTC

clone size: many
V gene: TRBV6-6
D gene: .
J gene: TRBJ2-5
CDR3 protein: CASTDQETQYF
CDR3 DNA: TGTGCCAGCACAGACCAAGAGACCCAGTACTTC

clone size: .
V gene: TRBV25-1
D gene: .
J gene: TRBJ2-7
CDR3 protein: CASQEEGQREQYF
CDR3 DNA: TGTGCCAGCCAGGAGGAGGGTCAGCGCGAGCAGTACTTC

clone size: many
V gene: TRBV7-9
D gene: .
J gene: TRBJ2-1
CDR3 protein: CASSYNEQFF
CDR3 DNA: TGTGCCAGCAGTTACAATGAGCAGTTCTTC

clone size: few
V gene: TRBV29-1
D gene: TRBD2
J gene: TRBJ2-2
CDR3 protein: CSGSGLYTGELFF
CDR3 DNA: TGCAGCGGTAGCGGGCTGTACACCGGGGAGCTGTTTTTT

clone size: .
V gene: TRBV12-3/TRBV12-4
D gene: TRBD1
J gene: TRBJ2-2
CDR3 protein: CASRPGQAPGELFF
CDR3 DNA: TGTGCCAGCAGGCCCGGACAGGCTCCCGGGGAGCTGTTTTTT

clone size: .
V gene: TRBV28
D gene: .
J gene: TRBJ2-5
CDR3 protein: CASSSEIYQETQYF
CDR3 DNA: TGTGCCAGCAGTTCAGAGATTTACCAAGAGACCCAGTACTTC

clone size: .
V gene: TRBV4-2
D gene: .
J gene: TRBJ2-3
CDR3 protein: CASSQGGGSTDTQYF
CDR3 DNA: TGTGCCAGCAGCCAAGGGGGCGGGAGCACAGATACGCAGTATTTT

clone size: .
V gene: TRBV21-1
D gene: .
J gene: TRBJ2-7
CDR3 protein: CASSKKTPYEQYF
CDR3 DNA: TGTGCCAGCAGCAAAAAGACCCCCTACGAGCAGTACTTC

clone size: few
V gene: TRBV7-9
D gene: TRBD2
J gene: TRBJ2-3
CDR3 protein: CASSLRLADPTDTQYF
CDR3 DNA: TGTGCCAGCAGCTTACGACTAGCGGACCCCACAGATACGCAGTATTTT

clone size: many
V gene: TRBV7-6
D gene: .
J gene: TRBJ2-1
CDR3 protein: CASSLAWRKMGNEQFF
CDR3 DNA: TGTGCCAGCAGCTTAGCATGGCGGAAAATGGGCAATGAGCAGTTCTTC

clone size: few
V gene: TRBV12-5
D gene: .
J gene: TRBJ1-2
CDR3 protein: CASGPPAKARGYTF
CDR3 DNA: TGTGCTAGTGGCCCACCGGCCAAAGCACGGGGCTACACCTTC